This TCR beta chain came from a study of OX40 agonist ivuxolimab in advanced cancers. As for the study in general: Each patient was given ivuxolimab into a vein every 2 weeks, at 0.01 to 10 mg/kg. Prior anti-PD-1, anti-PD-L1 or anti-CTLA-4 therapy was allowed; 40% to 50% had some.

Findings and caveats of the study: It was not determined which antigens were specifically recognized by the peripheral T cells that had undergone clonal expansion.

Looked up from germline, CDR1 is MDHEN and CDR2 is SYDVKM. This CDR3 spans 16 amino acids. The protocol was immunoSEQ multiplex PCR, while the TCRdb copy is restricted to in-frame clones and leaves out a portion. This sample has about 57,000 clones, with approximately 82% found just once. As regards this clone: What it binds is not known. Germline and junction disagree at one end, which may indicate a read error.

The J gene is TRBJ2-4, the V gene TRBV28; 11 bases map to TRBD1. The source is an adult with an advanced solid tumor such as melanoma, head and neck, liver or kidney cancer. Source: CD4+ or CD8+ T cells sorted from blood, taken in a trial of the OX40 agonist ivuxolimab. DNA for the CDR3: TGTGCCAGCAGCTTATGGACAGGGGGCTGGGGAAACATTCAGTACTTC. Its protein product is CASSLWTGGWGNIQYF.